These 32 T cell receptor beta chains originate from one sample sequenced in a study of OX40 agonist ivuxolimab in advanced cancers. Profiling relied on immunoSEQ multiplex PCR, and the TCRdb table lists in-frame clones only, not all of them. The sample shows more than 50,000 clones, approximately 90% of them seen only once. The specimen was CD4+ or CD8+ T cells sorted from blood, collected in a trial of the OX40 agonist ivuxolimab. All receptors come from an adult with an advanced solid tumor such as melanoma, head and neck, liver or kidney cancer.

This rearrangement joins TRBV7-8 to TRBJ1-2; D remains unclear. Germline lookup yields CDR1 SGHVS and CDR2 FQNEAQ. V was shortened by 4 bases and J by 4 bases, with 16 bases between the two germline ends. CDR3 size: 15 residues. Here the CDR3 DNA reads TGTGCCAGCAGCTCCGACTTGGGAACCCGCTATGGCTACACCTTC. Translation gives CASSSDLGTRYGYTF.

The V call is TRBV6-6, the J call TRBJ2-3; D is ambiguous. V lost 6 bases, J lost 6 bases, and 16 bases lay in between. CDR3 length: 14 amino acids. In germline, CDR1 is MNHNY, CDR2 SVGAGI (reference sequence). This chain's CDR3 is CASSLSFGQDTQYF. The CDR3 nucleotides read TGTGCCAGCAGCCTTAGTTTCGGGCAGGATACGCAGTATTTT.

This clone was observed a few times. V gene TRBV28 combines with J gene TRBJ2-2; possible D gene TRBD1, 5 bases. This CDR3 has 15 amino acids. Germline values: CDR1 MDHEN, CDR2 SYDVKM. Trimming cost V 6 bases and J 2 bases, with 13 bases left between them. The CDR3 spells CASRTEFSNTGELFF. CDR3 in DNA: TGTGCCAGCAGGACAGAATTTTCAAACACCGGGGAGCTGTTTTTT.

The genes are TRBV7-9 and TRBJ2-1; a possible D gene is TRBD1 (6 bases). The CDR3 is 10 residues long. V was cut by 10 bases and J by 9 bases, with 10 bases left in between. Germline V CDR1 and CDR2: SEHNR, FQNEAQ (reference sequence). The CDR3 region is CATGTPEQFF. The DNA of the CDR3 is TGTGCCACTGGGACACCTGAGCAGTTCTTC.

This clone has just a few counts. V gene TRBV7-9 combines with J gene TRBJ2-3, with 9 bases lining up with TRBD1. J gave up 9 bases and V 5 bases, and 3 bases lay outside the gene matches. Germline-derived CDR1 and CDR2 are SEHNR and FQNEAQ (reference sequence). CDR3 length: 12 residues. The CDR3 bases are TGTGCCAGCAGCCCCGACAGGGGGACGCAGTATTTT. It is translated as CASSPDRGTQYF.

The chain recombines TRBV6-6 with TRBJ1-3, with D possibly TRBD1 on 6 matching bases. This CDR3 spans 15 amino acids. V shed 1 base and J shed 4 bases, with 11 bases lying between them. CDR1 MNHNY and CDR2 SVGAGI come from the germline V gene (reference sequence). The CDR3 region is CASSYWGAAGNTIYF. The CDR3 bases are TGTGCCAGCAGTTACTGGGGGGCAGCAGGAAACACCATATATTTT.

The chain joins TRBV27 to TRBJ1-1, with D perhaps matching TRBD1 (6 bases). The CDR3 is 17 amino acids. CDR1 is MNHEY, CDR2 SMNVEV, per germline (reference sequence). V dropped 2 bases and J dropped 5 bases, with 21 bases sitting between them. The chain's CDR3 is CASSLGGASQRETEAFF. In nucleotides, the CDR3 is TGTGCCAGCAGTTTAGGGGGGGCGTCTCAGCGGGAAACTGAAGCTTTCTTT.

As DNA, the CDR3 is TGTGCCAGCAGCGACATAGCAGGGTTCACTGAAGCTTTCTTT. It translates to CASSDIAGFTEAFF. V and J are TRBV11-1 and TRBJ1-1; a possible D gene is TRBD1 (5 bases). Germline V gene sequence: CDR1 SGHAT, CDR2 FQDESV (reference sequence). V was shortened by 5 bases and J by 4 bases, with 14 bases between the two germline ends. The CDR3 runs to 14 residues. The full variable domain, rest sourced from reference TRBV11-1 and TRBJ1-1, is EAEVAQSPRYKITEKSQAVAFWCDPISGHATLYWYRQILGQGPELLVQFQDESVVDDSQLPKDRFSAERLKGVDSTLKIQPAELGDSAMYLCASSDIAGFTEAFFGQGTRLTVV.

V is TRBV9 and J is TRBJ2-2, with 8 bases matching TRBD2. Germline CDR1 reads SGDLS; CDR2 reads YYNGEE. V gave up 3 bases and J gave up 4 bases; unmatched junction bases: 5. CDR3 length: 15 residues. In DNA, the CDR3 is TGTGCCAGCAGCGCGGGACTAGTGAGCACCGGGGAGCTGTTTTTT. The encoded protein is CASSAGLVSTGELFF.

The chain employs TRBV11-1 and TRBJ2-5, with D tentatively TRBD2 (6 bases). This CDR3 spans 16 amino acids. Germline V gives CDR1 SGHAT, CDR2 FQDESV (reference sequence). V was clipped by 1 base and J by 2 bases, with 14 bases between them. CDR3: CASSLVSSARQETQYF. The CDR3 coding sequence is TGTGCCAGCAGCTTAGTGTCTAGCGCCCGTCAAGAGACCCAGTACTTC.

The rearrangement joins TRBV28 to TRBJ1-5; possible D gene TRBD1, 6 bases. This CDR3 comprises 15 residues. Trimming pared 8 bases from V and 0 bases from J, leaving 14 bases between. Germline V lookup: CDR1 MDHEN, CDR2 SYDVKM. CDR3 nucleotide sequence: TGTGCCAGCTCCTCCAGGGGTAATAGCAATCAGCCCCAGCATTTT. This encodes CASSSRGNSNQPQHF. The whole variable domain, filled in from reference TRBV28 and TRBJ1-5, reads DVKVTQSSRYLVKRTGEKVFLECVQDMDHENMFWYRQDPGLGLRLIYFSYDVKMKEKGDIPEGYSVSREKKERFSLILESASTNQTSMYLCASSSRGNSNQPQHFGDGTRLSIL.

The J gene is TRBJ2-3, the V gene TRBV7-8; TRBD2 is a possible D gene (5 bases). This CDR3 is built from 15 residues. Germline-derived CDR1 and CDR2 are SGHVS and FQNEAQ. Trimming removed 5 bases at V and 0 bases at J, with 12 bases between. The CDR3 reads CASSGWESSTDTQYF. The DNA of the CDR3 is TGTGCCAGCAGCGGGTGGGAGTCTAGCACAGATACGCAGTATTTT.

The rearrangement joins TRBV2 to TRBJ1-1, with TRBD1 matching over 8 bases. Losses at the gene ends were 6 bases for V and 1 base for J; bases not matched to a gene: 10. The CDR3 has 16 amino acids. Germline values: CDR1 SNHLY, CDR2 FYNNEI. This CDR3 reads CASRSLRGLQNTEAFF. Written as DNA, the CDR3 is TGTGCCAGCAGATCTCTCAGGGGGCTGCAGAACACTGAAGCTTTCTTT.

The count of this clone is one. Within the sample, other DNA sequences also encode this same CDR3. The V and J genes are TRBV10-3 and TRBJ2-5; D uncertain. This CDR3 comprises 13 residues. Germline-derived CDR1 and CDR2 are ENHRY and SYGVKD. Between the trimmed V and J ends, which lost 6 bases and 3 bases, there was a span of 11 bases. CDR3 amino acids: CAISELAEETQYF. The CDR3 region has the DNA TGTGCCATCAGCGAACTGGCGGAAGAGACCCAGTACTTC.

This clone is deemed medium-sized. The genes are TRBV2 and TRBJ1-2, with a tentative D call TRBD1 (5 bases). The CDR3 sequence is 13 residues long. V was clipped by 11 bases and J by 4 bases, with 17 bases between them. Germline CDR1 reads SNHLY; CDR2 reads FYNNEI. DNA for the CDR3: TGTGCCGGGGAGAGGGGCAGCCGCTATGGCTACACCTTC. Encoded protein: CAGERGSRYGYTF.

CDR3 protein: CASSLNRQNTEAFF. In DNA form, the CDR3 reads TGCGCCAGCAGCTTGAACAGGCAGAACACTGAAGCTTTCTTT. The J gene is TRBJ1-1, the V gene TRBV5-1; weak D call: TRBD1 (5 bases). The germline CDR1 and CDR2 sequences are SGHRS and YFSETQ. V gave up 1 base and J gave up 1 base, with 8 bases separating them. The CDR3 consists of 14 residues. The full variable domain, completed using reference TRBV5-1 and TRBJ1-1, is KAGVTQTPRYLIKTRGQQVTLSCSPISGHRSVSWYQQTPGQGLQFLFEYFSETQRNKGNFPGRFSGRQFSNSRSEMNVSTLELGDSALYLCASSLNRQNTEAFFGQGTRLTVV.

CDR3 DNA sequence: TGCGCCAGCAGCCTGGGGGGGAATGAGCAGTTCTTC. Translated: CASSLGGNEQFF. The chain uses TRBV4-1 and TRBJ2-1, with 7 bases matching TRBD2. Germline loops: CDR1 MGHRA, CDR2 YSYEKL. J was trimmed by 7 bases and V by 4 bases; bases with no gene match: 1. The CDR3 loop spans 12 amino acids.

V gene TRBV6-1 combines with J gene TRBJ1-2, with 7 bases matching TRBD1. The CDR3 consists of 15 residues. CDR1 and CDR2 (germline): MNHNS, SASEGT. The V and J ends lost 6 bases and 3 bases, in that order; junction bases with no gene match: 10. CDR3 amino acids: CASRPPGQRYYGYTF. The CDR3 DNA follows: TGTGCCAGCAGGCCTCCGGGACAGCGCTACTATGGCTACACCTTC.

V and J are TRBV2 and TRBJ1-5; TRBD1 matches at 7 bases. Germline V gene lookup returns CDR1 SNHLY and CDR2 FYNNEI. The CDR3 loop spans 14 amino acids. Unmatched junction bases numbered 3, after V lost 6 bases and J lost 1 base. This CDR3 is CASRSTGSNQPQHF. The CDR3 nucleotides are TGTGCCAGCAGATCGACAGGGAGCAATCAGCCCCAGCATTTT.

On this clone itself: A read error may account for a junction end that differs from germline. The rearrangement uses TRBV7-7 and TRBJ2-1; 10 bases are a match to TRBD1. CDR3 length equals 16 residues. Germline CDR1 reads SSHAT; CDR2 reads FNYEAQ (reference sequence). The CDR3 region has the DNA TGTGCTAGCAGTCGCCTAGGGGGGACAGGGGTCAATGAGCAGTTCTTC. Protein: CASSRLGGTGVNEQFF.

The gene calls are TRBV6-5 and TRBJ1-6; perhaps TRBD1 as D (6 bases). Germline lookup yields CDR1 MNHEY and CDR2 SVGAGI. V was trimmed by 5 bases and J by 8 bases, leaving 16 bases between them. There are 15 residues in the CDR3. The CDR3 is CASSASGTMDSPLHF. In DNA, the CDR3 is TGTGCCAGCAGTGCTTCCGGGACAATGGATTCACCCCTCCACTTT.

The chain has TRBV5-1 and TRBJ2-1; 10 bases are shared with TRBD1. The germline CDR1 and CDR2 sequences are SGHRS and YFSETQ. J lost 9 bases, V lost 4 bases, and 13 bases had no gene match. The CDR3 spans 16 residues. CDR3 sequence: CASSLGQGDSSAEQFF. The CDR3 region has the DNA TGCGCCAGCAGCCTCGGACAGGGGGACTCGTCCGCTGAGCAGTTCTTC.

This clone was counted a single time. DNA of the CDR3: TGCGCCAGCAGCTTATCAAAAGGGTATGCCACTGAAGCTTTCTTT. This gives the protein CASSLSKGYATEAFF. The rearrangement uses TRBV5-1 and TRBJ1-1; D remains ambiguous. The germline V gene encodes CDR1 SGHRS and CDR2 YFSETQ. V was pared by 2 bases and J by 4 bases, with 15 bases between. The CDR3 has 15 amino acids.

The CDR3 is CASSTGRGVTYNEQFF. The CDR3 region has the DNA TGTGCCAGCAGTACCGGGAGGGGGGTAACCTACAATGAGCAGTTCTTC. The chain is built from TRBV5-4 and TRBJ2-1, with TRBD2 matching 8 bases. The CDR3 runs to 16 residues. V shed 5 bases and J 2 bases; nucleotides not matched to a gene: 9. Germline V lookup: CDR1 SGHNT, CDR2 YYREEE (reference sequence).

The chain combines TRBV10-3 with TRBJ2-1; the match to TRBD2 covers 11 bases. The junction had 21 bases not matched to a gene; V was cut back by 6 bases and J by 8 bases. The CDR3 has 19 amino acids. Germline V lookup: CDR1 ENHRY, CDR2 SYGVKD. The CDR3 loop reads CAISPRDGLFTSGRHEQFF. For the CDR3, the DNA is TGTGCCATCAGCCCCCGGGACGGACTATTTACTAGCGGGAGACATGAGCAGTTCTTC.

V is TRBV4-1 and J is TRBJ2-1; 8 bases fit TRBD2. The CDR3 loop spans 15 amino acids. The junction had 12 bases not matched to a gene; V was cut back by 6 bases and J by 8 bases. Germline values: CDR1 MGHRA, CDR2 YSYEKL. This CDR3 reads CASRPIGRGLDEQFF. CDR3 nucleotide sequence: TGCGCCAGCAGGCCTATCGGGAGGGGTTTGGATGAGCAGTTCTTC.

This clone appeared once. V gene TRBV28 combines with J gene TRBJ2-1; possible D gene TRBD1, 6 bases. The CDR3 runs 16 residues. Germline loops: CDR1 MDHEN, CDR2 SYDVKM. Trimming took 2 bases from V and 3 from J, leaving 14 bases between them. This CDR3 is CASSLIGTGLYNEQFF. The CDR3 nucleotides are TGTGCCAGCAGTTTAATAGGCACAGGGCTCTACAATGAGCAGTTCTTC.

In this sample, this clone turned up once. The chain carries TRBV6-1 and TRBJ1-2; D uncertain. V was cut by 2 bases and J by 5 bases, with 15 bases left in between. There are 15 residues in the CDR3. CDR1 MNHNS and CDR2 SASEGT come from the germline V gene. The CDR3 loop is CASSETRSPPYGYTF. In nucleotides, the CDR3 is TGTGCCAGCAGTGAAACGAGGTCGCCCCCGTATGGCTACACCTTC.

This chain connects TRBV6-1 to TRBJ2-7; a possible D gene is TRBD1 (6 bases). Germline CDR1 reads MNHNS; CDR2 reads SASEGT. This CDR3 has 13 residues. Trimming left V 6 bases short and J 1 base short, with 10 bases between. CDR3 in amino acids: CASSHQGSYEQYF. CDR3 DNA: TGTGCCAGCAGCCACCAGGGGTCCTACGAGCAGTACTTC.

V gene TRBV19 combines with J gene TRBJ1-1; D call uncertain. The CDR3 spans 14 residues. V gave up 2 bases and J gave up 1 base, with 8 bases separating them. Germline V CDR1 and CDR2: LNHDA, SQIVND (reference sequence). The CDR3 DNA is TGTGCCAGTAGTATAACAGTGGGGAACACTGAAGCTTTCTTT. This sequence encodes CASSITVGNTEAFF.

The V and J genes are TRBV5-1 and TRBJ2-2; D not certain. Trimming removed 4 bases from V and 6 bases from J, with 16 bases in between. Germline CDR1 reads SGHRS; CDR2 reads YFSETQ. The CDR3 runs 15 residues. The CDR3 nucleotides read TGCGCCAGCAGCCTAGGGTTGTTATCATCCGGGGAGCTGTTTTTT. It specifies CASSLGLLSSGELFF.

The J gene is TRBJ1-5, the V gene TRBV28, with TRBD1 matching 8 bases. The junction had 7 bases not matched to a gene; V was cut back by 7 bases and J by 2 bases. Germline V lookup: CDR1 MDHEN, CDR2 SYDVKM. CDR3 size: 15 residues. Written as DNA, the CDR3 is TGTGCCAGCACTCTCACGGGACAGGGCAATCAGCCCCAGCATTTT. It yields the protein CASTLTGQGNQPQHF.